These 17 T cell receptor beta chains share one sample of origin, sequenced in a study of T cell changes during pregnancy in multiple sclerosis. The method was immunoSEQ multiplex PCR; TCRdb's version includes in-frame clones alone and lacks a portion of them. The table has around 83,000 clones, around 90% seen once. The sequencing here drew on CD4+ T cells from peripheral blood mononuclear cells, taken in the second trimester of pregnancy. All receptors derive from a female donor with multiple sclerosis, enrolled in a pregnancy study.

A note on this clone: Different DNA sequences within this sample yield the same CDR3. The V and J genes are TRBV18 and TRBJ1-1, with 9 bases identical to TRBD1. This CDR3 spans 15 amino acids. Trimming took 3 bases from V and 1 from J; bases not matched to a gene: 3. Per germline, CDR1 KGHSH and CDR2 LQKENI. The CDR3 here is CASSPPGQGNTEAFF. For the CDR3, the DNA is TGTGCCAGCTCACCGCCGGGACAGGGGAACACTGAAGCTTTCTTT.

J is TRBJ2-3 and V is TRBV19; TRBD2 aligns across 8 bases. There are 15 residues in the CDR3. V lost 3 bases and J lost 2; bases outside the gene matches: 4. Germline CDR1 reads LNHDA; CDR2 reads SQIVND (reference sequence). As DNA, the CDR3 is TGTGCCAGTAGTATTATAGCGGGAAACACAGATACGCAGTATTTT. As protein: CASSIIAGNTDTQYF.

The chain links TRBV14 to TRBJ2-4; D may be TRBD1 (6 bases). V was pared by 6 bases and J by 1 base, with 13 bases between. CDR1 and CDR2 (germline): SGHDN, FVKESK. This CDR3 contains 15 residues. The CDR3 coding sequence is TGTGCCAGCAGTGAACAGGGTCTTGCCAAAAACATTCAGTACTTC. Amino acids: CASSEQGLAKNIQYF.

The chain recombines TRBV9 with TRBJ2-7; 8 bases fit TRBD2. The CDR3 has 12 residues. Trimming cost V 4 bases and J 7 bases; bases outside gene matches: 4. CDR1 and CDR2 (germline): SGDLS, YYNGEE. The CDR3 nucleotides are TGTGCCAGCAGCCGGGGGGGTTCTGAGCAGTACTTC. This encodes CASSRGGSEQYF.

The rearrangement joins TRBV6-1 to TRBJ2-7; D might be TRBD1 (5 bases). V was pared by 4 bases and J by 1 base, with 11 bases between. CDR1 and CDR2 from the germline V gene are MNHNS and SASEGT. The CDR3 contains 14 residues. The DNA of the CDR3 is TGTGCCAGCAGTGTACAGGTTGGATCCTACGAGCAGTACTTC. Its translation is CASSVQVGSYEQYF.

The rearrangement links TRBV4-1 to TRBJ2-3; 10 positions agree with TRBD2. Unmatched junction bases numbered 4, after V lost 4 bases and J lost 3 bases. Germline V gene data show CDR1 as MGHRA and CDR2 as YSYEKL. CDR3 length equals 15 residues. The DNA for the CDR3 is TGCGCCAGCAGCCTGAGCGGGGGGGCGACAGATACGCAGTATTTT. Its protein product is CASSLSGGATDTQYF.

The V gene is TRBV2, the J gene TRBJ1-1, with D maybe TRBD1 (5 bases). The CDR3 spans 15 residues. Germline CDR1 is SNHLY and CDR2 is FYNNEI. With 6 bases removed from V and 3 bases from J, the gap between germline ends came to 17 bases. This CDR3 is CASSGPQGRHTEAFF. The CDR3, as DNA: TGTGCCAGCAGCGGACCCCAGGGCCGACACACTGAAGCTTTCTTT.

The V and J genes are TRBV30 and TRBJ2-5; no definite D call. With 2 bases removed from V and 5 bases from J, the gap between germline ends came to 9 bases. CDR1 and CDR2 (germline): GTSNPN, SVGIG (reference sequence). The CDR3 spans 12 residues. CDR3 residues: CAWSLVGETQYF. CDR3 DNA sequence: TGTGCCTGGAGTCTTGTGGGCGAGACCCAGTACTTC.

CDR3 nucleotide sequence: TGTGCCAGCAACCTCCCGGGGCCCCTCCACTTT. Protein sequence: CASNLPGPLHF. The chain carries TRBV6-1 and TRBJ1-6; D is ambiguous. Looked up from germline, CDR1 is MNHNS and CDR2 is SASEGT. The length of the CDR3 is 11 residues. Trimming left V 7 bases short and J 13 bases short, with 11 bases between.

V is TRBV2 and J is TRBJ1-2; 8 nucleotides agree with TRBD1. The ends lost 8 bases at V and 7 bases at J; junction bases unmatched: 9. This CDR3 spans 13 amino acids. Germline CDR1 is SNHLY and CDR2 is FYNNEI. The CDR3: CASAGQGSFGYTF. DNA of the CDR3: TGTGCCAGCGCCGGACAGGGCTCTTTTGGCTACACCTTC.

The V call is TRBV27, the J call TRBJ1-4; the D gene is possibly TRBD1 (5 bases). Trimming removed 0 bases from V and 2 bases from J, with 7 bases in between. The germline V gene encodes CDR1 MNHEY and CDR2 SMNVEV (reference sequence). CDR3 size: 15 residues. In DNA, the CDR3 is TGTGCCAGCAGTTTATCGACAGATACTAATGAAAAACTGTTTTTT. Its protein product is CASSLSTDTNEKLFF.

The rearrangement links TRBV28 to TRBJ2-3, with 10 nucleotides matching TRBD2. The CDR3 totals 17 residues. Per germline, CDR1 MDHEN and CDR2 SYDVKM. Trimming took 3 bases from V and 3 from J; bases not matched to a gene: 9. The CDR3 is CASSLSGVAGGTDTQYF. The CDR3 DNA sequence: TGTGCCAGCAGTTTGTCAGGGGTAGCGGGAGGTACAGATACGCAGTATTTT.

This chain links TRBV19 with TRBJ1-2, with 8 bases identical to TRBD1. The CDR3 sequence is 17 residues long. V lost 1 base and J lost 5; bases outside the gene matches: 12. Germline loops: CDR1 LNHDA, CDR2 SQIVND (reference sequence). CDR3 protein: CASSIAPSDRATYGYTF. The DNA for the CDR3 is TGTGCCAGTAGTATAGCCCCCTCGGACAGGGCAACATATGGCTACACCTTC.

The genes are TRBV6-6 and TRBJ2-1, with 12 bases matching TRBD2. CDR3 length equals 15 residues. V shed 6 bases, J shed 2 bases, and the junction held 2 bases outside the gene matches. CDR1 is MNHNY, CDR2 SVGAGI, per germline (reference sequence). DNA of the CDR3: TGTGCCAGCAGCCCTAGCGGGGGGGCCTACAATGAGCAGTTCTTC. Translation gives CASSPSGGAYNEQFF.

CDR3 nucleotide sequence: TGTGCCAGCAGCCCCGGGACTAGCGCCTACACCGGGGAGCTGTTTTTT. It encodes CASSPGTSAYTGELFF. The rearrangement uses TRBV9 and TRBJ2-2, with TRBD2 matching 10 bases. J lost 3 bases, V lost 4 bases, and 6 bases had no gene match. Germline V lookup: CDR1 SGDLS, CDR2 YYNGEE. The CDR3 totals 16 residues. Variable domain in full (rest from reference TRBV9 and TRBJ2-2): DSGVTQTPKHLITATGQRVTLRCSPRSGDLSVYWYQQSLDQGLQFLIQYYNGEERAKGNILERFSAQQFPDLHSELNLSSLELGDSALYFCASSPGTSAYTGELFFGEGSRLTVL.

The rearrangement uses TRBV6-1 and TRBJ1-6; 10 bases align to TRBD1. The CDR3 is 12 residues long. Germline-derived CDR1 and CDR2 are MNHNS and SASEGT. J gave up 17 bases and V 1 base, and 2 bases lay outside the gene matches. CDR3 sequence: CASSEGQGAIHF. In DNA form, the CDR3 reads TGTGCCAGCAGTGAAGGACAGGGGGCGATCCACTTT.

This clone was picked up one time. The V and J genes are TRBV7-9 and TRBJ2-7, with 8 bases matching TRBD1. CDR3 length: 15 residues. V was clipped by 5 bases and J by 5 bases; unmatched bases: 11. CDR1 and CDR2 (germline): SEHNR, FQNEAQ (reference sequence). The CDR3 DNA is TGTGCCAGCAGCCCCCCGTGGCAGGGGGCCCACGAGCAGTACTTC. Translated: CASSPPWQGAHEQYF.